The entry below describes one TCR beta chain. The antigen is not known. Germline CDR1 and CDR2: SQVTM and ANQGSEA. This CDR3 contains 12 residues. Trimming removed 6 bases at V and 0 bases at J, with 8 bases between. The data were taken from a study of cytomegalovirus exposure and HLA in healthy donors. Whole-study findings and limits: CMV serostatus stood as the only immune exposure information on hand.

With 60 Vbeta and 13 Jbeta primers, the PCR was carried out. Using immunoSEQ multiplex PCR, the repertoire was profiled, and TCRdb retains in-frame clones only, with some absent. In the table there are 110,000 to 150,000 clones, more than 80% of which are singletons. The sequence came from a woman between 40 and 55 years old in good health and CMV-seropositive. V and J are TRBV29-1 and TRBJ2-5; no clear D gene. Input material: PBMCs. CDR3 loop: CSVRLNQETQYF. CDR3 DNA: TGCAGCGTACGACTCAACCAAGAGACCCAGTACTTC.